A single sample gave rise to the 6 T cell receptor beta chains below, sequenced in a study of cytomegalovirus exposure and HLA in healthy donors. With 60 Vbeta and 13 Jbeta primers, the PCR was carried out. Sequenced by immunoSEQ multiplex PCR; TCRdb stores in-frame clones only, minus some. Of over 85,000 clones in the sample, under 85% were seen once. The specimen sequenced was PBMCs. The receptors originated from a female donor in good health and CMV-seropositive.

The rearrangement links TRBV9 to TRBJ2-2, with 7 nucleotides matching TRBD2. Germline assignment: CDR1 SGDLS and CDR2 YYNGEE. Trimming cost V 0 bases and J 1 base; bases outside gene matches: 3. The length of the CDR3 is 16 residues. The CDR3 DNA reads TGTGCCAGCAGCGTAGATCCTAGCGGGAACACCGGGGAGCTGTTTTTT. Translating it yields CASSVDPSGNTGELFF.

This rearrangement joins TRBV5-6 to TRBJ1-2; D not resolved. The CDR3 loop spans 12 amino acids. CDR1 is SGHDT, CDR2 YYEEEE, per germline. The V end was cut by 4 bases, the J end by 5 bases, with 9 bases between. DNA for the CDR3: TGTGCCAGCAGCAGGACGGGGTATGGCTACACCTTC. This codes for CASSRTGYGYTF.

CDR3 sequence reads: CASSQPGSTNEKLFF. The CDR3 coding sequence is TGCGCCAGCAGCCAACCGGGTTCAACTAATGAAAAACTGTTTTTT. V gene TRBV4-1 combines with J gene TRBJ1-4; D not resolved. Trimming stripped 2 bases from V and 0 bases from J, with 7 bases between. The germline gives CDR1 MGHRA, CDR2 YSYEKL. The CDR3 consists of 15 residues.

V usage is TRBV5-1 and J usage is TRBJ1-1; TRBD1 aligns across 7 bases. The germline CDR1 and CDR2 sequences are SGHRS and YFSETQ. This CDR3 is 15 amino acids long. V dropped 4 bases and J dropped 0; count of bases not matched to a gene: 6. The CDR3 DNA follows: TGCGCCAGCAGCCTTTCGGGACAGATGAACACTGAAGCTTTCTTT. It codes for CASSLSGQMNTEAFF.

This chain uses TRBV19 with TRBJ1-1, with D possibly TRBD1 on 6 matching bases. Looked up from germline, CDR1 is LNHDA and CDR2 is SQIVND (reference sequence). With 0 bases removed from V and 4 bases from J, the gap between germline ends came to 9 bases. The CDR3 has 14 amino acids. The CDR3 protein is CASSIEHRATEAFF. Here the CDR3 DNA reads TGTGCCAGTAGTATAGAGCACAGGGCCACTGAAGCTTTCTTT.

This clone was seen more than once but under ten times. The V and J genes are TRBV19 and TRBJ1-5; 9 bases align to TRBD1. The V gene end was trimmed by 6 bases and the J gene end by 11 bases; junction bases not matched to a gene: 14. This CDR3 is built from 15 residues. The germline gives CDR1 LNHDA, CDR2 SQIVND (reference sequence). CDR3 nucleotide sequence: TGTGCCAGTAGAGGGACAGGGCCGAGCGTTTCGGCCCAGCATTTT. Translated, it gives CASRGTGPSVSAQHF.